The rows below give T cell receptor beta chains drawn from one sample of a study of blood T cells in healthy people across ages. TCRdb used MiXCR to reprocess the 5' RACE reads, holding one entry per CDR3 protein. The repertoire consists of roughly 1.9 million distinct CDR3 sequences, with about 39% occurring once and the leading ten covering roughly 24%. Sequenced material: blood. These TCRs come from a human donor in good health. CDR3s include the opening cysteine and the closing phenylalanine or tryptophan. Each record gives: J gene, V gene, clone size, CDR3 protein. Expanded clones are given a class, and other clones once, few, many or no size at all.

.,TRBV12-3/TRBV12-4,.,CASSFRPEGPAEETQYF
TRBJ1-2,TRBV2,.,CASSASGGDYGYTF
TRBJ2-1,TRBV5-6,few,CASSLGLAGATISTYNEQFF
TRBJ1-2,TRBV5-1,.,CASGNGAASNYGYTF
TRBJ2-2,TRBV7-3,few,CASSLGVTSFDAGELFF
TRBJ2-7,TRBV10-3,.,CAISESLRGQGRDEQYF
TRBJ2-7,TRBV7-2,.,CASSSRTDFDYEQYF
TRBJ1-5,TRBV7-3,few,CASSLSGKENQPQHF
TRBJ1-3,TRBV7-2,.,CASSRTEGNTIYF
TRBJ2-7,TRBV5-1,.,CASSLGAFSYEQYF
TRBJ1-4,TRBV7-9,few,CASGRGQTTNEKLFF
TRBJ2-2,TRBV7-2,.,CASSLRDESYTGELFF
TRBJ2-5,TRBV4-3,.,CASSQEGRGQETQYF
TRBJ2-6,TRBV19,once,CASTLYGQGDVWANVLTF
TRBJ1-1,TRBV7-9,once,CASSLGRVLITEAFF
TRBJ2-1,TRBV11-2,.,CASSFTGQGSKGQFF
TRBJ2-7,TRBV2,.,CATSEGGSSRYEQYF
TRBJ2-1,TRBV4-3,once,CASSQDWSRTSSYNEQFF
TRBJ1-2,TRBV20-1,.,CSASRQGRDYGYTF
TRBJ2-7,TRBV2,.,CASSFMIGGQYF
TRBJ2-3,TRBV12-3/TRBV12-4,.,CASSPSGESDTQYF
TRBJ2-3,TRBV4-2,.,CASSQDPGTSGADTQYF
TRBJ1-2,TRBV10-3,.,CAIRTAESGYTF
TRBJ2-7,TRBV5-1,.,CASSLVVAGSYEQYF
TRBJ2-5,TRBV12-3/TRBV12-4,.,CASSFYTEGAGDTQETQYF
TRBJ1-2,TRBV29-1,few,CSVEGENGYTF
TRBJ2-7,TRBV20-1,.,CSAQGGPHEQYF
TRBJ2-7,TRBV7-3,.,CASSSSASGGAWTTYEQYF
TRBJ1-5,TRBV5-1,.,CASSKGQGDNQPQHF
TRBJ2-7,TRBV20-1,.,CSAGPPSGLTSSYEQYF
TRBJ1-2,TRBV7-9,.,CDSSLQGASSGYTF
TRBJ1-2,TRBV28,.,CASSFHKPGRTYGYTF
TRBJ1-2,TRBV5-1,few,CASNPDTLANYGYTF
TRBJ2-1,TRBV5-1,.,CASSFGGQGSYNEQFF
TRBJ1-2,TRBV12-3/TRBV12-4,once,CASSLGLGDGYTF
TRBJ1-1,TRBV4-1,few,CASSQDWLSTEAFF
TRBJ2-3,TRBV28,.,CASKAGTDTQYF
TRBJ2-7,TRBV29-1,few,CSVEGSGFDEQYF
TRBJ1-1,TRBV20-1,.,CSARGRAFF
TRBJ2-3,TRBV5-1,.,CASSTGQGGGTQYF
TRBJ2-3,TRBV20-1,few,CSASGGDNTDTQYF
TRBJ2-1,TRBV5-6,few,CASSLFDRGSYNEQFF
TRBJ2-5,TRBV7-2,few,CASSLAGASGGQETQYF
TRBJ2-7,TRBV7-2,.,CASSFRRALYEQYF
TRBJ1-2,TRBV5-1,.,CASRVWGNEGYTF